This TCR beta chain is drawn from a study of cytomegalovirus exposure and HLA in healthy donors. Note on this clone: The antigen remains undetermined.

The V gene's germline CDR1 is SNHLY and CDR2 FYNNEI. V lost 7 bases and J lost 3; bases outside the gene matches: 2. The CDR3 has 13 amino acids. Primers for the PCR totalled 60 Vbeta and 13 Jbeta. Produced via immunoSEQ multiplex PCR; TCRdb's table is partial and in-frame only. This table has about 120,000 clones, roughly 68% appearing once. The study's findings and limits: Presence/absence analyses supposed approximately even sequencing depth among donors. In a later analysis, compared with equally common non-associated chains, HLA-associated beta chains were more expanded. In an earlier analysis, most TCR beta V segments were productive about 87% or about 30% of the time. V- and J-gene trimming of TCR beta was linked (in a later analysis) to a missense DCLRE1C variant.

Sequencing was done on a sample of PBMCs. The chain recombines TRBV2 with TRBJ2-7; 11 nucleotides align to TRBD1. The receptor was derived from a woman in her 30s in good health and CMV-seronegative. Here the CDR3 DNA reads TGTGCCAGCATGGGGACAGGGGGCTACGAGCAGTACTTC. Amino acids: CASMGTGGYEQYF.